This passage covers 5 T cell receptor beta chains from one sample sequenced in a study of cytomegalovirus exposure and HLA in healthy donors (dated by TCRdb to about 2017). The library came from the immunoSEQ multiplex PCR assay. For the multiplex PCR, a mixture combining 60 forward primers for TCR Vbeta segments and 13 reverse primers for TCR Jbeta segments was used. This immuneACCESS table, as held by TCRdb, lists in-frame sequences with V and J called but not all clones. Of the missing ones, under half trace to an unresolved V gene in checked studies; the others have no known cause. Across this sample there are 100,000 or so clones, with about 80% seen only once. Of the sample, about 7.5% is held by the ten largest clones. Sequenced input: PBMCs. The receptors originated from a man aged 40-50 years in good health and CMV-seropositive.

Comments on this clone: Other DNA sequences in the sample encode the same CDR3. The chain joins TRBV11-2 to TRBJ1-6; D remains unclear. CDR3 length: 13 residues. With 0 bases removed from V and 9 bases from J, the gap between germline ends came to 6 bases. CDR1 and CDR2 from the germline V gene are SGHAT and FQNNGV. CDR3 DNA sequence: TGTGCCAGCAGCTTAGAGCGGGGTTCACCCCTCCACTTT. This translates into CASSLERGSPLHF.

The chain links TRBV7-8 to TRBJ2-7, with D tentatively TRBD1 (5 bases). The V end was cut by 4 bases, the J end by 2 bases, with 15 bases between. Germline V lookup: CDR1 SGHVS, CDR2 FQNEAQ. The CDR3 totals 15 residues. CDR3 amino acids: CASSSSGRRPYEQYF. In DNA form, the CDR3 reads TGTGCCAGCAGCTCCTCAGGGCGACGTCCCTACGAGCAGTACTTC.

The rearrangement links TRBV5-6 to TRBJ2-7; a weak D match, TRBD2 (7 bases). The germline gives CDR1 SGHDT, CDR2 YYEEEE. V dropped 4 bases and J dropped 3 bases, with 20 bases sitting between them. CDR3 length: 16 residues. The CDR3 here is CASSGGGAIPYYEQYF. The DNA for the CDR3 is TGTGCCAGCAGCGGGGGGGGCGCGATCCCGTACTACGAGCAGTACTTC.

CDR3 loop: CASSSLQGNPYEQYF. Written as DNA, the CDR3 is TGTGCCAGCAGTTCCCTGCAGGGGAACCCCTACGAGCAGTACTTC. V and J are TRBV6-6 and TRBJ2-7, with D possibly matching TRBD1 (6 bases). CDR3 length equals 15 residues. In germline, CDR1 is MNHNY, CDR2 SVGAGI (reference sequence). The ends were cut back, 4 bases at V and 2 bases at J, with 15 bases in the middle.

The chain employs TRBV25-1 and TRBJ2-1; tentative D call: TRBD2 (6 bases). The CDR3 loop spans 12 amino acids. Germline V gene lookup returns CDR1 MGHDK and CDR2 SYGVNS. Between the trimmed V and J ends, which lost 5 bases and 6 bases, there was a span of 8 bases. The chain's CDR3 is CASSFGGNEQFF. The CDR3, as DNA: TGTGCCAGCAGTTTCGGGGGCAATGAGCAGTTCTTC.